This T cell receptor beta chain was documented in a study of T cell repertoires in cytomegalovirus infection. Study-wide context: Recently identified HLA-C-restricted CMV epitopes and well-studied HLA-B-restricted CMV epitopes were used by the study. Public signatures in TCR beta pointed to CMV infection and matching HLA type.

A single record per CDR3 protein comes from TCRdb applying MiXCR to the reads. The table has a few hundred thousand distinct CDR3 sequences, 30% to 40% seen once; the top ten hold roughly a sixth. CDR1 and CDR2 (germline): MNHNY, SVGAGI (reference sequence). V shed 5 bases, J shed 4 bases, and the junction held 8 bases outside the gene matches. The CDR3 extends over 14 amino acids. This clonotype was observed a few times. As yet, its antigen is unknown. V usage is TRBV6-6 and J usage is TRBJ2-7; TRBD1 aligns across 7 bases. The sample consisted of cultured PBMCs, taken from culture after CMV antigen stimulation. This TCR was sampled from a human donor in good health (CMV status not recorded). Some clones in this sample may be carry-over from other donors' samples. For the CDR3, the DNA is TGTGCCAGCAGTGCCCGACAGGGAAATTACGAGCAGTACTTC. Encoded protein: CASSARQGNYEQYF.